What follows are 18 T cell receptor beta chains derived from one specimen sequenced in a study of cytomegalovirus exposure and HLA in healthy donors. The PCR was carried out with 60 Vbeta primers and 13 Jbeta primers. Using immunoSEQ multiplex PCR, the repertoire was profiled, and TCRdb retains in-frame clones only, with some absent. Of about 110,000 clones listed, about two thirds are singletons. The sample was PBMCs. Receptors originate from a female donor in good health and CMV-seronegative.

Only a few counts were recorded for this clone. The J gene is TRBJ2-1, the V gene TRBV5-5; 9 positions match TRBD2. V lost 0 bases, J lost 8 bases, and 3 bases stayed unmatched. The CDR3 length is 14 residues. Germline V gene data show CDR1 as SGHKS and CDR2 as YYEKEE (reference sequence). The CDR3 DNA reads TGTGCCAGCAGCTTGGTTGGGACTAGCTATGAGCAGTTCTTC. It is translated as CASSLVGTSYEQFF.

The chain couples TRBV9 to TRBJ2-1; the D is unclear. The length of the CDR3 is 16 residues. V was pared by 4 bases and J by 0 bases, with 14 bases between. CDR1 and CDR2 from the germline V gene are SGDLS and YYNGEE. The CDR3 DNA reads as TGTGCCAGCAGCCCTAATGCGTGGAGCTCCTACAATGAGCAGTTCTTC. Translated, it gives CASSPNAWSSYNEQFF.

In this sample, this clone is medium-sized. The rearrangement links TRBV5-4 to TRBJ2-1; a possible D gene is TRBD2 (5 bases). The CDR3 is 17 residues long. The germline CDR1 and CDR2 sequences are SGHNT and YYREEE (reference sequence). V lost 0 bases and J 5 bases, leaving 18 bases between the germline ends. The CDR3 DNA reads as TGTGCCAGCAGCTTGGTGCAAGGTTGGGAGAGGGACAATGAGCAGTTCTTC. Amino acid sequence: CASSLVQGWERDNEQFF.

Points on this clone: At one of its ends the junction is not consistent with the germline gene, which may arise from a read error. The rearrangement uses TRBV7-7 and TRBJ2-1, with 8 bases identical to TRBD1. In germline, CDR1 is SSHAT, CDR2 FNYEAQ (reference sequence). This CDR3 comprises 13 residues. CDR3 sequence (DNA): TGTGCTAGCAGCCGGGACAGGTACAATGAGCAGTTCTTC. Its translation: CASSRDRYNEQFF. The variable domain in full, completed from reference TRBV7-7 and TRBJ2-1, reads GAGVSQSPRYKVTKRGQDVTLRCDPISSHATLYWYQQALGQGPEFLTYFNYEAQPDKSGLPSDRFSAERPEGSISTLTIQRTEQRDSAMYRCASSRDRYNEQFFGPGTRLTVL.

This clone was counted a single time. The same CDR3 arises from other DNA sequences in this sample as well. V usage is TRBV19 and J usage is TRBJ2-3, with TRBD2 identical over 10 bases. The CDR3 contains 14 residues. Germline-derived CDR1 and CDR2 are LNHDA and SQIVND (reference sequence). Trimming cost V 8 bases and J 1 base; bases outside gene matches: 3. The CDR3 here is CASSGTSGTDTQYF. The CDR3 region has the DNA TGTGCCAGTTCCGGGACTAGCGGCACAGATACGCAGTATTTT.

The chain links TRBV28 to TRBJ2-7; 9 bases line up with TRBD1. Unmatched junction bases numbered 9, after V lost 8 bases and J lost 1 base. CDR3 length: 15 amino acids. From germline, CDR1 is MDHEN and CDR2 SYDVKM. The CDR3 bases are TGTGCCAGCGAGCGAGGGACAGGGCCTTCCTACGAGCAGTACTTC. Translating gives CASERGTGPSYEQYF.

The gene calls are TRBV28 and TRBJ2-5; no firm D call. Trimming removed 2 bases at V and 7 bases at J, with 8 bases between. Germline CDR1 and CDR2: MDHEN and SYDVKM. CDR3 size: 12 residues. The CDR3 coding sequence is TGTGCCAGCAGTTTAGTAGGCGGGACCCAGTACTTC. The encoded protein is CASSLVGGTQYF.

The chain employs TRBV7-3 and TRBJ2-2; no reliable D call. The CDR3 extends over 15 amino acids. From germline, CDR1 is SGHTA and CDR2 FQGTGA. The V gene lost 1 base and the J gene lost 2 bases, with 8 bases spanning the gap. CDR3 bases: TGTGCCAGCAGCTTAAGGGCCCCCAACACCGGGGAGCTGTTTTTT. Translated, it gives CASSLRAPNTGELFF.

This clone occurred a few times. This chain connects TRBV28 to TRBJ1-2, with D tentatively TRBD1 (5 bases). The CDR3 length is 12 residues. Germline V gene sequence: CDR1 MDHEN, CDR2 SYDVKM. V lost 7 bases to trimming and J lost 7 bases, with 13 bases between them. This CDR3 reads CASTTSGFGYTF. The CDR3 DNA follows: TGTGCCAGCACCACCTCAGGGTTTGGCTACACCTTC.

This clone was picked up a small number of times. The chain employs TRBV5-6 and TRBJ2-3; 11 nucleotides align to TRBD1. The ends lost 0 bases at V and 8 bases at J; junction bases unmatched: 5. The germline V gene encodes CDR1 SGHDT and CDR2 YYEEEE. The CDR3 has 15 residues. CDR3 protein: CASSLGTGGLLTQYF. As DNA, the CDR3 is TGTGCCAGCAGCTTGGGGACAGGGGGCTTACTTACGCAGTATTTT.

V gene TRBV7-2 combines with J gene TRBJ1-1, with 8 bases that match TRBD1. V gave up 8 bases and J gave up 4 bases; unmatched junction bases: 6. The V gene's germline CDR1 is SGHTA and CDR2 FQGNSA. CDR3 length: 13 amino acids. This CDR3 is CASGQGRGTEAFF. The CDR3 nucleotides read TGTGCCAGCGGACAGGGACGGGGCACTGAAGCTTTCTTT.

This chain uses TRBV6-5 with TRBJ2-3; 8 bases align to TRBD1. Germline V gene sequence: CDR1 MNHEY, CDR2 SVGAGI. This CDR3 region has 15 residues. J lost 5 bases, V lost 3 bases, and 7 bases had no gene match. The CDR3 loop reads CASSYSLDRGDTQYF. CDR3 bases: TGTGCCAGCAGTTATTCCCTCGACAGGGGAGATACGCAGTATTTT.

V gene TRBV5-4 combines with J gene TRBJ1-2; 8 positions match TRBD1. Germline lookup yields CDR1 SGHNT and CDR2 YYREEE (reference sequence). The trim removed 6 bases at V and 8 bases at J, leaving 12 bases unmatched. This CDR3 contains 14 residues. The CDR3 loop reads CASKTGVASGGYTF. The CDR3 DNA follows: TGTGCCAGCAAGACAGGGGTCGCCTCCGGCGGCTACACCTTC.

The J gene is TRBJ2-3, the V gene TRBV18; D might be TRBD2 (6 bases). CDR3 length: 15 residues. Trimming took 1 base from V and 3 from J, leaving 11 bases between them. Germline V lookup: CDR1 KGHSH, CDR2 LQKENI. The CDR3 DNA reads as TGTGCCAGCTCACCACTGTCGGGAGTTACAGATACGCAGTATTTT. This translates into CASSPLSGVTDTQYF.

This clone has only a few counts. The chain recombines TRBV3-2 with TRBJ1-5. TRBV3-2 is tagged as a pseudogene. This CDR3 contains 9 residues. CDR3 bases: TGTGCCAGATTAGAGCCCCAGCATTTT. Protein: CARLEPQHF.

The chain's CDR3 is CASSWPNSGANVLTF. The CDR3 nucleotides are TGTGCCAGCAGTTGGCCGAACTCTGGGGCCAACGTCCTGACTTTC. The chain carries TRBV28 and TRBJ2-6; D unresolved. Germline V lookup: CDR1 MDHEN, CDR2 SYDVKM. Trimming removed 4 bases at V and 0 bases at J, with 7 bases between. This CDR3 region has 15 residues.

This clone was counted a few times. The chain employs TRBV6-6 and TRBJ1-1; 7 nucleotides line up with TRBD1. In germline, CDR1 is MNHNY, CDR2 SVGAGI (reference sequence). J lost 4 bases, V lost 6 bases, and 11 bases had no gene match. The CDR3 sequence is 15 residues long. CDR3 DNA sequence: TGTGCCAGCAGAGACAGGGAGATGTCGGGCACTGAAGCTTTCTTT. Translated: CASRDREMSGTEAFF.

The chain employs TRBV7-7 and TRBJ2-2; TRBD1 matches 9 bases. Trimming at V came to 4 bases and at J to 6 bases, leaving 6 bases not matched to a gene. Per germline, CDR1 SSHAT and CDR2 FNYEAQ (reference sequence). The CDR3 has 15 amino acids. The CDR3 nucleotides are TGTGCCAGCAGCTCCGGGACAGGGAGGGCCGGGGAGCTGTTTTTT. Translation: CASSSGTGRAGELFF.